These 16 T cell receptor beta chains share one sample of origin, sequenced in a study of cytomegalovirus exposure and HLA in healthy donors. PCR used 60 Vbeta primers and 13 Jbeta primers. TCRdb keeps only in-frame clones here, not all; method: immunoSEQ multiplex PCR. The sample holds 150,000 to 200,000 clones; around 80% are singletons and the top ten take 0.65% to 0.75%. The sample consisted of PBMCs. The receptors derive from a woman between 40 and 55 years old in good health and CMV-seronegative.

The CDR3 protein is CASSQGPTNEKLFF. CDR3 coding DNA: TGCGCCAGCAGCCAGGGGCCCACTAATGAAAAACTGTTTTTT. The chain recombines TRBV4-1 with TRBJ1-4, with a weak D call TRBD1 (5 bases). The V end lost 3 bases, the J end lost 2 bases, and 7 bases lay between the germline ends. The CDR3 loop spans 14 amino acids. Germline loops: CDR1 MGHRA, CDR2 YSYEKL.

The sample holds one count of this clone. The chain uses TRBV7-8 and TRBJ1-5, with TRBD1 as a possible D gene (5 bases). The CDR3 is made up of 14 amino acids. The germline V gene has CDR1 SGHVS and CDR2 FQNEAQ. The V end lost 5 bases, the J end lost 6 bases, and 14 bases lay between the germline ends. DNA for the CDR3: TGTGCCAGCAGCCCTAGCCGGGGGTCTCAGCCCCAGCATTTT. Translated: CASSPSRGSQPQHF.

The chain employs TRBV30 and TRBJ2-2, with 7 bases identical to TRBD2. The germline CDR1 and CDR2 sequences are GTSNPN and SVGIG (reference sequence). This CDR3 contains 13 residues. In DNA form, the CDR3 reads TGTGCTGAAAGCGGGAATGTCTCCGGGGAGCTGTTTTTT. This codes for CAESGNVSGELFF.

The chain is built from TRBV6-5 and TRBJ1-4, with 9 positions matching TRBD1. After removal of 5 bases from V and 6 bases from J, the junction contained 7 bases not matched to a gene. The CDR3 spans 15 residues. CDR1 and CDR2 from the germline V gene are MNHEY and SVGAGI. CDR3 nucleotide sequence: TGTGCCAGCAGTCCAGGACAGGGGCTGGATGAAAAACTGTTTTTT. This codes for CASSPGQGLDEKLFF.

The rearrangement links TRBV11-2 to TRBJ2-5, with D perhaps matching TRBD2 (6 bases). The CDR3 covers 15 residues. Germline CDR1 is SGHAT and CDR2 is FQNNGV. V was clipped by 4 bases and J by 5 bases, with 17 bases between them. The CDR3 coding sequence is TGTGCCAGCAGCTCCGCTATCCGGGGGAAGGAGACCCAGTACTTC. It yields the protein CASSSAIRGKETQYF.

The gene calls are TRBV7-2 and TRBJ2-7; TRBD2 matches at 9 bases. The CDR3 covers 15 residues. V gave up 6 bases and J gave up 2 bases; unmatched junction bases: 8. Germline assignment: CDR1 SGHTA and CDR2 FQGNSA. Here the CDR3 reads CASSSTSGRTYEQYF. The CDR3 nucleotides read TGTGCCAGCAGTTCTACTAGCGGGCGTACCTACGAGCAGTACTTC.

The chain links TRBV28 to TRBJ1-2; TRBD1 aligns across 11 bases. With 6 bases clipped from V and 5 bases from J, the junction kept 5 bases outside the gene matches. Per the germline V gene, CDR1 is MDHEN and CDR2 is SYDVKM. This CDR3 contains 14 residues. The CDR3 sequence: CASSTGQGGYGYTF. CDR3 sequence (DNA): TGTGCCAGCAGCACGGGACAGGGGGGGTATGGCTACACCTTC.

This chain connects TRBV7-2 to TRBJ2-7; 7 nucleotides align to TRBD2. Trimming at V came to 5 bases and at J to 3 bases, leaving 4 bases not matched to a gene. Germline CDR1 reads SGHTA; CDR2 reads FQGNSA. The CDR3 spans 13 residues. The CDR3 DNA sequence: TGTGCCAGCAGCGGAGCGGGATTCTACGAGCAGTACTTC. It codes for CASSGAGFYEQYF.

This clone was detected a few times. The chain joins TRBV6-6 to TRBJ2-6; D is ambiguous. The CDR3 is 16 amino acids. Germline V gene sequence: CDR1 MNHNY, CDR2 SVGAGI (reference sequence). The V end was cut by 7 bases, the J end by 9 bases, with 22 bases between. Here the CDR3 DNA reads TGTGCCAGCACCGCTTACCCTACCTCTGGCGGCAACGTCCTGACTTTC. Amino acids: CASTAYPTSGGNVLTF.

The CDR3 nucleotides read TGTGCCAGTACGACAGGGGGCCACACAGATACGCAGTATTTT. It codes for CASTTGGHTDTQYF. This rearrangement joins TRBV19 to TRBJ2-3; 10 positions match TRBD1. Unmatched junction bases numbered 3, after V lost 7 bases and J lost 2 bases. CDR1 and CDR2 (germline): LNHDA, SQIVND (reference sequence). The CDR3 is 14 residues long.

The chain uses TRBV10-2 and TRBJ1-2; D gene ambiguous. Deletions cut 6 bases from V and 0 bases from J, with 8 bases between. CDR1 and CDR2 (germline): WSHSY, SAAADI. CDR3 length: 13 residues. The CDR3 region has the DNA TGCGCCAGCAGCACAGTAGCTAACTATGGCTACACCTTC. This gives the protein CASSTVANYGYTF.

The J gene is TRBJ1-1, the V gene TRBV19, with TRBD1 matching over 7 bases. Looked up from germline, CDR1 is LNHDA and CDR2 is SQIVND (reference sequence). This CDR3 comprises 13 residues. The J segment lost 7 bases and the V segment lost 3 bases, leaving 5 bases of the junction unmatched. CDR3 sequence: CASSIARQGEAFF. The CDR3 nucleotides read TGTGCCAGTAGTATTGCGAGACAGGGTGAAGCTTTCTTT.

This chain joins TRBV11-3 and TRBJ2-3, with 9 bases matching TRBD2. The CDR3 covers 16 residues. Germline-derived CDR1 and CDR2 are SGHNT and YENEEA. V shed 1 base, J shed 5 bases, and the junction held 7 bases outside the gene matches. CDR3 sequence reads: CASSLGGGGGLDTQYF. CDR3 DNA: TGTGCCAGCAGCTTAGGCGGCGGGGGGGGCCTAGATACGCAGTATTTT.

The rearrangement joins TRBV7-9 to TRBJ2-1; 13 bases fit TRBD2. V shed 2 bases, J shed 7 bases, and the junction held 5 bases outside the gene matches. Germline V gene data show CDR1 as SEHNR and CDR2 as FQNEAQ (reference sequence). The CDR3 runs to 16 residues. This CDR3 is CASSLFLGLAGNEQFF. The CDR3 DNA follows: TGTGCCAGCAGCTTATTCCTGGGACTAGCGGGGAATGAGCAGTTCTTC.

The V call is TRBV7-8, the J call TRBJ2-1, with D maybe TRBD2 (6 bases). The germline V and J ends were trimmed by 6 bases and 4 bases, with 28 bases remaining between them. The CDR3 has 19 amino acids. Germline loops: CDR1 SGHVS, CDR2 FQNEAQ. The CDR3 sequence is CASSPFPTSGVSGYNEQFF. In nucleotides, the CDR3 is TGTGCCAGCAGTCCCTTCCCCACCTCAGGCGTCAGCGGGTACAATGAGCAGTTCTTC.

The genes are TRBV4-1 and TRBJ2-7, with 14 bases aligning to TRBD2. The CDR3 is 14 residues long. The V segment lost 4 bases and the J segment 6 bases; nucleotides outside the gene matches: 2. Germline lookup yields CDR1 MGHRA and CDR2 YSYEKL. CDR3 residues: CASSPGLAGGEQYF. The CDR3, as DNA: TGCGCCAGCAGCCCCGGACTAGCGGGAGGCGAGCAGTACTTC.